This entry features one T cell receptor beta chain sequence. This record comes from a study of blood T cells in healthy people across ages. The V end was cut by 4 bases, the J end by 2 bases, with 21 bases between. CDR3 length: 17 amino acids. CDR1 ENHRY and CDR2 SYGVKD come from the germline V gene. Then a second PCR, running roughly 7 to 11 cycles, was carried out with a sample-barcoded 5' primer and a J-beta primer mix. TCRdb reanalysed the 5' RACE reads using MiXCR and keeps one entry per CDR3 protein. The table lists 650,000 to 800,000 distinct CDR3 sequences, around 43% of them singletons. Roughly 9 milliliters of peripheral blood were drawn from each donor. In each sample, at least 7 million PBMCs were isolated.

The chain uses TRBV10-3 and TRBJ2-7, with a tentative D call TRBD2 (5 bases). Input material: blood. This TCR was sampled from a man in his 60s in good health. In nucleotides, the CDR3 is TGTGCCATCAGTGCCGTGGTGGGGAAGTTGACTACCTACGAGCAGTACTTC. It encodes CAISAVVGKLTTYEQYF.